A single sample gave rise to the 29 T cell receptor beta chains below, sequenced in a study of blood T cell repertoires in COVID-19. Data came from immunoSEQ multiplex PCR; TCRdb stores just in-frame clones and leaves some out. The sample lists 220,000 or so clones, roughly 84% seen once, with approximately 5% in the top ten. The material sequenced was peripheral blood. The receptors come from a woman aged 55 to 70 who had recovered from COVID-19.

This chain connects TRBV6-2 or TRBV6-3 to TRBJ2-7, with a tentative D call TRBD1 (6 bases). This CDR3 region has 14 residues. Trimming removed 5 bases from V and 0 bases from J, with 11 bases in between. From germline, CDR1 is MNHEY and CDR2 SVGEGT. The DNA of the CDR3 is TGTGCCAGCAGTCGGACAGCGGACTCCTACGAGCAGTACTTC. Translating gives CASSRTADSYEQYF.

The V and J genes are TRBV11-1 and TRBJ2-7; 12 bases align to TRBD2. With V trimmed by 4 bases and J by 3 bases, 4 bases remained unmatched. Germline V lookup: CDR1 SGHAT, CDR2 FQDESV (reference sequence). This CDR3 has 15 residues. CDR3 bases: TGTGCCAGCAGCTCGACTAGCGGGGGACACTACGAGCAGTACTTC. Protein: CASSSTSGGHYEQYF.

The sample holds many counts of this clone. The rearrangement joins TRBV12-3 or TRBV12-4 to TRBJ1-2, with D tentatively TRBD1 (5 bases). Trimming shortened V by 4 bases and J by 8 bases, and 14 bases separated the two germline ends. The CDR3 contains 13 residues. The CDR3 nucleotides are TGTGCCAGCAGTTGGGGCGTCAGCGGGGGCTACACCTTC. Its translation is CASSWGVSGGYTF.

The chain is built from TRBV5-3 and TRBJ2-5; TRBD2 matches 11 bases. TRBV5-3 is noted as an ORF with a role that remains uncertain. After removal of 5 bases from V and 1 base from J, the junction contained 4 bases not matched to a gene. The CDR3 has 15 amino acids. The CDR3 is CARRTSGAPQETQYF. CDR3 sequence (DNA): TGTGCCAGAAGGACTAGCGGGGCCCCCCAAGAGACCCAGTACTTC.

This chain connects TRBV7-9 to TRBJ1-2; the match to TRBD1 covers 12 bases. The CDR3 runs to 16 residues. Germline V gives CDR1 SEHNR, CDR2 FQNEAQ (reference sequence). Trimming took 5 bases from V and 6 from J; bases not matched to a gene: 10. DNA for the CDR3: TGTGCCAGCAGCCGAGGGACAGGGGGCGCGGGCGATGGCTACACCTTC. Its protein product is CASSRGTGGAGDGYTF.

The chain employs TRBV7-8 and TRBJ1-1; the match to TRBD1 covers 7 bases. The CDR3 extends over 16 amino acids. Germline V gene sequence: CDR1 SGHVS, CDR2 FQNEAQ. V shed 4 bases, J shed 5 bases, and the junction held 13 bases outside the gene matches. The DNA of the CDR3 is TGTGCCAGCAGCTCACGGAGAACAGGGGTCTGGACTGAAGCTTTCTTT. Its protein product is CASSSRRTGVWTEAFF.

The V call is TRBV5-1, the J call TRBJ2-2; TRBD1 aligns across 10 bases. The CDR3 runs to 16 residues. Germline CDR1 is SGHRS and CDR2 is YFSETQ. Trimming cost V 0 bases and J 6 bases; bases outside gene matches: 5. As DNA, the CDR3 is TGCGCCAGCAGCTTGGAGGGACAGGGGTTCGCCGGGGAGCTGTTTTTT. Amino acids: CASSLEGQGFAGELFF.

The V and J genes are TRBV3-1 (or the pseudogene TRBV3-2) and TRBJ1-1; D is unresolved. The CDR3 totals 14 residues. Trimming pared 4 bases from V and 4 bases from J, leaving 13 bases between. Germline CDR1 is LGHDT and CDR2 is YNNKEL (reference sequence). CDR3 sequence: CASSPLLQSTEAFF. The DNA of the CDR3 is TGTGCCAGCAGCCCCCTCCTACAGAGCACTGAAGCTTTCTTT.

The chain carries TRBV7-2 and TRBJ2-1, with D tentatively TRBD2 (7 bases). Germline V gene lookup returns CDR1 SGHTA and CDR2 FQGNSA. Trimming removed 4 bases at V and 0 bases at J, with 19 bases between. The CDR3 is 18 residues long. CDR3 residues: CASSSPPGGDSSYNEQFF. For the CDR3, the DNA is TGTGCCAGCAGCTCCCCACCGGGGGGCGATAGCTCCTACAATGAGCAGTTCTTC.

This chain joins TRBV2 and TRBJ2-7, with D perhaps TRBD1 (5 bases). CDR3 length equals 16 residues. Germline lookup yields CDR1 SNHLY and CDR2 FYNNEI. Trimming removed 6 bases from V and 5 bases from J, with 23 bases in between. The CDR3 loop is CASRTVVWGLEDEQYF. The CDR3 coding sequence is TGTGCCAGCAGGACAGTAGTCTGGGGTCTTGAGGACGAGCAGTACTTC.

The CDR3 sequence is CASSPGGAGGTQYF. The CDR3 DNA follows: TGTGCCAGCAGCCCCGGGGGGGCGGGTGGGACCCAGTACTTC. The chain couples TRBV5-4 to TRBJ2-5, with 8 nucleotides matching TRBD2. J was trimmed by 7 bases and V by 4 bases; bases with no gene match: 9. Germline V CDR1 and CDR2: SGHNT, YYREEE (reference sequence). This CDR3 spans 14 amino acids.

The chain combines TRBV7-2 with TRBJ2-6, with D possibly TRBD2 on 5 matching bases. From germline, CDR1 is SGHTA and CDR2 FQGNSA. The CDR3 runs 14 residues. Trimming pared 0 bases from V and 7 bases from J, leaving 7 bases between. The CDR3 region is CASSLATGANVLTF. The CDR3 nucleotides read TGTGCCAGCAGCTTAGCGACGGGAGCCAACGTCCTGACTTTC.

The chain joins TRBV4-2 to TRBJ1-5; unclear D gene. Germline V gene data show CDR1 as LGHNA and CDR2 as YNFKEQ. V lost 0 bases to trimming and J lost 9 bases, with 15 bases between them. CDR3 size: 15 residues. Written as DNA, the CDR3 is TGTGCCAGCAGCCAAGATGAAACTCGAGCTCGGCCCCAGCATTTT. This translates into CASSQDETRARPQHF.

This clone was counted a few times. The chain couples TRBV19 to TRBJ2-3; 10 positions match TRBD2. Trimming at V came to 4 bases and at J to 0 bases, leaving 10 bases not matched to a gene. Germline assignment: CDR1 LNHDA and CDR2 SQIVND (reference sequence). The CDR3 is 18 residues long. The CDR3 region has the DNA TGTGCCAGTAGTAGGGGGCTAGCGGGGGCCCTTAGCACAGATACGCAGTATTTT. It yields the protein CASSRGLAGALSTDTQYF.

The V gene is TRBV6-5, the J gene TRBJ1-5; perhaps TRBD1 as D (6 bases). The germline gives CDR1 MNHEY, CDR2 SVGAGI. The length of the CDR3 is 13 residues. The V end was cut by 5 bases, the J end by 4 bases, with 9 bases between. CDR3 nucleotides: TGTGCCAGCAGTAAACAGGGAAATCAGCCCCAGCATTTT. Protein: CASSKQGNQPQHF.

The rearrangement joins TRBV24-1 to TRBJ2-3; 8 positions agree with TRBD2. In germline, CDR1 is KGHDR, CDR2 SFDVKD. J gave up 4 bases and V 3 bases, and 5 bases lay outside the gene matches. This CDR3 has 15 amino acids. The CDR3 bases are TGTGCCACCAGTGATCCCGGGAGGGGCCCAGATACGCAGTATTTT. Protein product: CATSDPGRGPDTQYF.

The DNA of the CDR3 is TGTGCCAGCAGCCCCCCCGGGGGAAAACTGTTTTTT. It is translated as CASSPPGGKLFF. The chain is built from TRBV6-6 and TRBJ1-4, with D tentatively TRBD1 (5 bases). V lost 6 bases, J lost 10 bases, and 12 bases lay in between. This CDR3 has 12 amino acids. CDR1 and CDR2 (germline): MNHNY, SVGAGI (reference sequence).

This chain links TRBV7-8 with TRBJ2-1; TRBD2 agrees at 11 bases. CDR3 length equals 19 residues. The V gene end was trimmed by 6 bases and the J gene end by 2 bases; junction bases not matched to a gene: 15. The germline V gene encodes CDR1 SGHVS and CDR2 FQNEAQ. Here the CDR3 reads CASSPSGLAGGLAYNEQFF. For the CDR3, the DNA is TGTGCCAGCAGTCCGAGCGGGCTAGCGGGGGGCCTCGCCTACAATGAGCAGTTCTTC.

The chain has TRBV7-9 and TRBJ1-4; D might be TRBD1 (6 bases). Germline CDR1 and CDR2: SEHNR and FQNEAQ (reference sequence). Trimming shortened V by 1 base and J by 8 bases, and 14 bases separated the two germline ends. The CDR3 totals 15 residues. CDR3 nucleotides: TGTGCCAGCAGCTTAGTACTCAGGGGCGGCGAAAAACTGTTTTTT. It encodes CASSLVLRGGEKLFF.

This clone was seen just once. The V call is TRBV5-1, the J call TRBJ2-5, with D uncertain. Deletions cut 4 bases from V and 1 base from J, with 11 bases between. Germline V gene sequence: CDR1 SGHRS, CDR2 YFSETQ. The CDR3 covers 14 residues. In nucleotides, the CDR3 is TGCGCCAGCAGCGCATATAGCACCCAAGAGACCCAGTACTTC. Encoded protein: CASSAYSTQETQYF.

The rearrangement links TRBV19 to TRBJ1-2; the D gene is possibly TRBD1 (6 bases). The V end was cut by 4 bases, the J end by 4 bases, with 10 bases between. This CDR3 is built from 13 residues. CDR1 and CDR2 (germline): LNHDA, SQIVND (reference sequence). CDR3 sequence (DNA): TGTGCCAGTAGTAGGGGCAGGGGCTATGGCTACACCTTC. Translated, it gives CASSRGRGYGYTF.

This sequence joins TRBV5-1 and TRBJ1-1; the D is unclear. The CDR3 runs to 16 residues. Trimming took 4 bases from V and 2 from J, leaving 18 bases between them. Germline lookup yields CDR1 SGHRS and CDR2 YFSETQ. The CDR3 nucleotides are TGCGCCAGCAGCCCACTGATGGCAGGTGTAAACACTGAAGCTTTCTTT. Amino acid sequence: CASSPLMAGVNTEAFF.

The V call is TRBV6-1, the J call TRBJ2-1; 8 bases agree with TRBD2. The CDR3 runs to 17 residues. Germline V lookup: CDR1 MNHNS, CDR2 SASEGT. After removal of 0 bases from V and 4 bases from J, the junction contained 8 bases not matched to a gene. The CDR3: CASSEAVALAAYNEQFF. In nucleotides, the CDR3 is TGTGCCAGCAGTGAAGCTGTTGCACTAGCGGCTTACAATGAGCAGTTCTTC.

The V gene is TRBV27, the J gene TRBJ2-7, with 8 bases that match TRBD1. There are 13 residues in the CDR3. V was clipped by 3 bases and J by 4 bases; unmatched bases: 2. Germline CDR1 and CDR2: MNHEY and SMNVEV (reference sequence). The CDR3 region is CASSFRTGYEQYF. The DNA for the CDR3 is TGTGCCAGCAGTTTCCGGACAGGGTACGAGCAGTACTTC.

This clone was detected ten times or more. The rearrangement uses TRBV7-6 and TRBJ1-1, with 9 nucleotides matching TRBD1. Germline V CDR1 and CDR2: SGHVS, FNYEAQ. The CDR3 is 16 amino acids. J gave up 1 base and V 5 bases, and 8 bases lay outside the gene matches. The CDR3 DNA sequence: TGTGCCAGCAGCCCCGGGGGACAGGGAGGGAACACTGAAGCTTTCTTT. The encoded protein is CASSPGGQGGNTEAFF.

The chain carries TRBV6-5 and TRBJ1-2; TRBD1 might be the D (5 bases). This CDR3 comprises 13 residues. The germline V gene encodes CDR1 MNHEY and CDR2 SVGAGI. Trimming left V 5 bases short and J 5 bases short, with 12 bases between. CDR3 loop: CASSTRTQYGYTF. The CDR3 coding sequence is TGTGCCAGCAGTACACGGACACAGTATGGCTACACCTTC.

The CDR3 loop reads CASSADRGGPQHF. The CDR3 nucleotides are TGTGCCAGCAGCGCGGACAGGGGTGGGCCCCAGCATTTT. The chain combines TRBV5-4 with TRBJ1-5, with TRBD1 identical over 9 bases. CDR3 size: 13 residues. Germline CDR1 SGHNT, CDR2 YYREEE (reference sequence). V shed 4 bases, J shed 9 bases, and the junction held 5 bases outside the gene matches.

The J gene is TRBJ1-1, the V gene TRBV15; weak D call: TRBD1 (6 bases). The length of the CDR3 is 13 residues. Per germline, CDR1 LNHNV and CDR2 YYDKDF (reference sequence). V was cut by 4 bases and J by 10 bases, with 16 bases left in between. As DNA, the CDR3 is TGTGCCACCAGCACACCTTCAAGGGGGAGAGCTTTCTTT. Its protein is CATSTPSRGRAFF.

This rearrangement joins TRBV6-2 or TRBV6-3 to TRBJ1-5; TRBD1 aligns across 8 bases. Looked up from germline, CDR1 is MNHEY and CDR2 is SVGEGT. V was clipped by 6 bases and J by 3 bases; unmatched bases: 10. This CDR3 spans 16 amino acids. The CDR3 DNA reads TGTGCCAGCAGCGAAGACAGGGGCGCCTACAATCAGCCCCAGCATTTT. The encoded protein is CASSEDRGAYNQPQHF.